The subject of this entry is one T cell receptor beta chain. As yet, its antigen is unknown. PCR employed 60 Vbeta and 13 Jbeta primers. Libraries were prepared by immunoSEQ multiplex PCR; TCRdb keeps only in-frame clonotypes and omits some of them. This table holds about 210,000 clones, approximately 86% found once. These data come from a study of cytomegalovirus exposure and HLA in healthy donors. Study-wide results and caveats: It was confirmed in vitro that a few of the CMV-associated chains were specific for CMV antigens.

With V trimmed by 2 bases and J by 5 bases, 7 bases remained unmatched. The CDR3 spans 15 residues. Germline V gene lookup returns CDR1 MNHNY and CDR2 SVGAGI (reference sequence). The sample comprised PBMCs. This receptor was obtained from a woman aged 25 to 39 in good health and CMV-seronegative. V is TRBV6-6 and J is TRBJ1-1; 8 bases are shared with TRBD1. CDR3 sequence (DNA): TGTGCCAGCAGTTACCGGTCAGGGGGCGCGACTGAAGCTTTCTTT. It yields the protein CASSYRSGGATEAFF.